The T cell receptor (beta chain) under discussion was sequenced for a study of CD8 T cells in Susac syndrome. The study, taken as a whole, reports: That the number of individuals in its TCR sequencing and HLA analysis was relatively small was acknowledged by the study.

As for this clonotype: As yet, its antigen is unknown.

The V gene's germline CDR1 is MNHEY and CDR2 SVGEGT. The V and J ends lost 5 bases and 3 bases respectively, with 13 bases between them. This CDR3 contains 15 residues. Random hexamers primed reverse transcription of roughly 0.45 to 1 ug RNA. TCRdb used MiXCR to reprocess the immunoSEQ multiplex PCR reads, holding one entry per CDR3 protein. This table holds 300,000 to 350,000 distinct CDR3 sequences, about 90% found once. V and J are TRBV6-2 or TRBV6-3 and TRBJ2-2; the D gene could be TRBD1 or TRBD2 (5 bases each). The material sequenced was CD4+ T cells from PBMCs. This receptor was obtained from a human donor with multiple sclerosis. CDR3 residues: CASSGTDSHTGELFF. The DNA for the CDR3 is TGTGCCAGCAGTGGGACGGACTCTCACACCGGGGAGCTGTTTTTT.